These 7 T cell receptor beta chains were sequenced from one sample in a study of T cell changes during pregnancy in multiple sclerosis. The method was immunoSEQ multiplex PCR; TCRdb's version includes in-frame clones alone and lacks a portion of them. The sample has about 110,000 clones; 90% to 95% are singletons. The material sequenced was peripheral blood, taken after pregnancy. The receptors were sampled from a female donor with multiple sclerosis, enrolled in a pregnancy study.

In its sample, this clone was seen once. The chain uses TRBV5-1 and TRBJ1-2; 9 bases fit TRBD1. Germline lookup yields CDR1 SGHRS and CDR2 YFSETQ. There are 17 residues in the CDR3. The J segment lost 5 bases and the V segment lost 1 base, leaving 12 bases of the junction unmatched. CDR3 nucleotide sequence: TGCGCCAGCAGCTTGATTGCCTACGGGGACAGGGATTATGGCTACACCTTC. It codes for CASSLIAYGDRDYGYTF.

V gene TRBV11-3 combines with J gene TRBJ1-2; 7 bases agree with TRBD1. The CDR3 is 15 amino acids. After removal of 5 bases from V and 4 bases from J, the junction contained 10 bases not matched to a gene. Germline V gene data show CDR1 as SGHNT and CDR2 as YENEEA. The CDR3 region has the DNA TGTGCCAGCAGCGCCGGGACAGAAAACTTCTATGGCTACACCTTC. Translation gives CASSAGTENFYGYTF.

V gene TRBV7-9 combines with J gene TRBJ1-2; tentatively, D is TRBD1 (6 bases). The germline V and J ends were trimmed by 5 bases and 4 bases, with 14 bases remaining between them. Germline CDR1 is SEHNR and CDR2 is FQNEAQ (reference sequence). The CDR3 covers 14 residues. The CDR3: CASSRDRWGYGYTF. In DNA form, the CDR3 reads TGTGCCAGCAGCCGAGACAGGTGGGGCTATGGCTACACCTTC.

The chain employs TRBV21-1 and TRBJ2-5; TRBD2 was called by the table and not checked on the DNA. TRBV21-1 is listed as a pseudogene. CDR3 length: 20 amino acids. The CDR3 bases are TGTGCCAGCAGCAAAGTGGGGACTAGCGGGGGGGCATTATCGGTGGAGACCCAGTACTTC. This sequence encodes CASSKVGTSGGALSVETQYF.

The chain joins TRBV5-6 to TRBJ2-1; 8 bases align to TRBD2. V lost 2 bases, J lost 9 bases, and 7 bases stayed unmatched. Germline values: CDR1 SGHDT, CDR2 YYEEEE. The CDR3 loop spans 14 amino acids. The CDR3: CASSFSGAGGEQFF. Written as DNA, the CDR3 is TGTGCCAGCAGCTTCTCTGGGGCGGGAGGTGAGCAGTTCTTC.

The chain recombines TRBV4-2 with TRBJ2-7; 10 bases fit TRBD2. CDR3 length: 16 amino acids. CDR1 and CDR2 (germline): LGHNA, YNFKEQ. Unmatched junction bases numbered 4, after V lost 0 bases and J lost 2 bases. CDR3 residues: CASSQDPAGGPYEQYF. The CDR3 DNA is TGTGCCAGCAGCCAAGATCCAGCGGGGGGGCCCTACGAGCAGTACTTC.

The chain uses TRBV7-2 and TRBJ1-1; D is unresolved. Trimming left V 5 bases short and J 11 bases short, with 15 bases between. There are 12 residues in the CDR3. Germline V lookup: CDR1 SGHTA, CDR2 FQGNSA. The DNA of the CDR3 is TGTGCCAGCAGCCCGATTGGGCAGAGCGCTTTCTTT. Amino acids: CASSPIGQSAFF. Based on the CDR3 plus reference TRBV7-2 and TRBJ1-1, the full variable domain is GAGVSQSPSNKVTEKGKDVELRCDPISGHTALYWYRQSLGQGLEFLIYFQGNSAPDKSGLPSDRFSAERTGGSVSTLTIQRTQQEDSAVYLCASSPIGQSAFFGQGTRLTVV.